Listed below are T cell receptor beta chains from one sample, sequenced in a study of T cell responses to AZD1222 COVID-19 vaccine. Clones were sequenced by immunoSEQ multiplex PCR, and TCRdb holds only the in-frame ones, with some missing. This sample has around 140,000 clones, with 85% to 95% found just once. Sequenced material: peripheral blood, taken after recovery from COVID-19. These receptors were taken from an adult who had recovered from COVID-19. CDR3s include the opening cysteine and the closing phenylalanine or tryptophan. Each record gives: clone size, D gene, V gene, J gene, CDR3 protein, CDR3 DNA. D genes are given only for firm matches. Part of the rows lack a size; the others show once, few, many or a class for expanded clones.

clone size: .; D gene: .; V gene: TRBV7-2; J gene: TRBJ2-7; CDR3 protein: CASSRTYEQYF; CDR3 DNA: TGTGCCAGCAGCCGAACCTACGAGCAGTACTTC
clone size: .; D gene: .; V gene: TRBV27; J gene: TRBJ1-1; CDR3 protein: CASVKQGLYTEAFF; CDR3 DNA: TGTGCCAGCGTCAAACAGGGACTCTACACTGAAGCTTTCTTT
clone size: .; D gene: .; V gene: TRBV2; J gene: TRBJ1-4; CDR3 protein: CASSLNEKLFF; CDR3 DNA: TGTGCCAGCAGTTTGAATGAAAAACTGTTTTTT
clone size: .; D gene: TRBD1; V gene: TRBV10-3; J gene: TRBJ2-7; CDR3 protein: CAIRPTGGTSYEQYF; CDR3 DNA: TGTGCCATCAGACCTACAGGGGGAACATCCTACGAGCAGTACTTC
clone size: .; D gene: TRBD1; V gene: TRBV9; J gene: TRBJ2-7; CDR3 protein: CASSVGRTGMVEQYF; CDR3 DNA: TGTGCCAGCAGCGTGGGGCGGACAGGGATGGTCGAGCAGTACTTC
clone size: .; D gene: TRBD1; V gene: TRBV24-1; J gene: TRBJ2-7; CDR3 protein: CATSDVRQGSYEQYF; CDR3 DNA: TGTGCCACCAGTGACGTTCGACAGGGCTCCTACGAGCAGTACTTC
clone size: .; D gene: TRBD2; V gene: TRBV9; J gene: TRBJ2-2; CDR3 protein: CASSVSGRAGAGELFF; CDR3 DNA: TGTGCCAGCAGCGTTAGCGGGAGGGCCGGGGCCGGGGAGCTGTTTTTT
clone size: .; D gene: .; V gene: TRBV7-2; J gene: TRBJ1-2; CDR3 protein: CASSLGGSNYGYTF; CDR3 DNA: TGTGCCAGCAGCTTAGGCGGATCTAACTATGGCTACACCTTC
clone size: .; D gene: TRBD1; V gene: TRBV27; J gene: TRBJ1-3; CDR3 protein: CASSHRTGSSGNTIYF; CDR3 DNA: TGTGCCAGCAGCCACCGGACAGGGAGCTCTGGAAACACCATATATTTT
clone size: .; D gene: .; V gene: TRBV9; J gene: TRBJ2-1; CDR3 protein: CASSLGESFYNEQFF; CDR3 DNA: TGTGCCAGCAGCCTAGGAGAGAGCTTCTACAATGAGCAGTTCTTC
clone size: .; D gene: .; V gene: TRBV4-1; J gene: TRBJ2-3; CDR3 protein: CASSQRRSGDTQYF; CDR3 DNA: TGCGCCAGCAGCCAAAGAAGGAGCGGAGATACGCAGTATTTT
clone size: .; D gene: .; V gene: TRBV7-8; J gene: TRBJ1-2; CDR3 protein: CASSSRYGYTF; CDR3 DNA: TGTGCCAGCAGCTCAAGATATGGCTACACCTTC
clone size: .; D gene: .; V gene: TRBV25-1; J gene: TRBJ1-2; CDR3 protein: CASKDSSGGTNYGYTF; CDR3 DNA: TGTGCCAGCAAGGATAGTTCGGGGGGAACTAACTATGGCTACACCTTC
clone size: .; D gene: .; V gene: TRBV9; J gene: TRBJ1-5; CDR3 protein: CASSSRSSNQPQHF; CDR3 DNA: TGTGCCAGCAGCTCTCGGTCGTCCAATCAGCCCCAGCATTTT
clone size: .; D gene: .; V gene: TRBV7-8; J gene: TRBJ1-1; CDR3 protein: CASSAGKDTEAFF; CDR3 DNA: TGTGCCAGCAGCGCCGGGAAGGACACTGAAGCTTTCTTT
clone size: .; D gene: .; V gene: TRBV5-6; J gene: TRBJ2-7; CDR3 protein: CASSLDPGGLSYEQYF; CDR3 DNA: TGTGCCAGCAGCTTGGACCCAGGGGGACTTTCCTACGAGCAGTACTTC
clone size: .; D gene: TRBD2; V gene: TRBV29-1; J gene: TRBJ2-3; CDR3 protein: CSVEGGLAGNTDTQYF; CDR3 DNA: TGCAGCGTTGAAGGGGGACTAGCGGGAAACACAGATACGCAGTATTTT
clone size: once; D gene: .; V gene: TRBV10-2; J gene: TRBJ2-1; CDR3 protein: CASARTVGQFF; CDR3 DNA: TGCGCCAGCGCTAGAACGGTTGGGCAGTTCTTC
clone size: once; D gene: .; V gene: TRBV7-9; J gene: TRBJ1-1; CDR3 protein: CASSLYRDKNTEAFF; CDR3 DNA: TGTGCCAGCAGCCTCTACCGGGACAAGAACACTGAAGCTTTCTTT
clone size: .; D gene: TRBD1; V gene: TRBV3-1/TRBV3-2; J gene: TRBJ1-5; CDR3 protein: CASSRGQGFQPQHF; CDR3 DNA: TGTGCCAGCAGCCGCGGACAGGGGTTTCAGCCCCAGCATTTT
clone size: .; D gene: .; V gene: TRBV19; J gene: TRBJ2-1; CDR3 protein: CASSGLRGYNEQFF; CDR3 DNA: TGTGCCAGTAGTGGCCTCCGAGGGTACAATGAGCAGTTCTTC
clone size: .; D gene: TRBD2; V gene: TRBV6-5; J gene: TRBJ2-5; CDR3 protein: CASWGLAGQETQYF; CDR3 DNA: TGTGCCAGCTGGGGACTAGCGGGACAAGAGACCCAGTACTTC
clone size: .; D gene: TRBD1; V gene: TRBV11-2; J gene: TRBJ1-4; CDR3 protein: CASSSTKDRGREKLFF; CDR3 DNA: TGTGCCAGCAGCTCCACAAAGGACAGGGGACGTGAAAAACTGTTTTTT
clone size: .; D gene: .; V gene: TRBV9; J gene: TRBJ1-4; CDR3 protein: CASSVGGKSREKLFF; CDR3 DNA: TGTGCCAGCAGCGTAGGGGGGAAGAGTAGGGAAAAACTGTTTTTT
clone size: .; D gene: TRBD1; V gene: TRBV24-1; J gene: TRBJ2-3; CDR3 protein: CATSGPGDRVGRATDTQYF; CDR3 DNA: TGTGCCACCAGTGGCCCCGGGGACAGGGTAGGGAGAGCGACAGATACGCAGTATTTT
clone size: .; D gene: .; V gene: TRBV7-3; J gene: TRBJ2-3; CDR3 protein: CASSLKGTDTQYF; CDR3 DNA: TGTGCCAGCAGCTTGAAGGGGACAGATACGCAGTATTTT
clone size: .; D gene: .; V gene: TRBV7-9; J gene: TRBJ2-6; CDR3 protein: CASSSTETRGSSGANVLTF; CDR3 DNA: TGTGCCAGCAGCTCCACAGAGACAAGGGGGTCCTCTGGGGCCAACGTCCTGACTTTC
clone size: .; D gene: .; V gene: TRBV21-1; J gene: TRBJ2-5; CDR3 protein: CASRKGLRRTQYF; CDR3 DNA: TGTGCCAGCAGAAAAGGGCTAAGGCGGACCCAGTACTTC
clone size: .; D gene: .; V gene: TRBV27; J gene: TRBJ2-7; CDR3 protein: CASSNRTVYEQYF; CDR3 DNA: TGTGCCAGCAGTAACCGGACAGTTTACGAGCAGTACTTC
clone size: .; D gene: .; V gene: TRBV5-1; J gene: TRBJ2-3; CDR3 protein: CASSLRGSPGTDTQYF; CDR3 DNA: TGCGCCAGCAGCTTAAGGGGTTCGCCTGGCACAGATACGCAGTATTTT
clone size: .; D gene: .; V gene: TRBV2; J gene: TRBJ1-6; CDR3 protein: CASTTSGSPNSPLHF; CDR3 DNA: TGTGCCAGCACCACCTCCGGCAGCCCAAATTCACCCCTCCACTTT
clone size: once; D gene: TRBD1; V gene: TRBV15; J gene: TRBJ2-6; CDR3 protein: CATSRGQATPFSGANVLTF; CDR3 DNA: TGTGCCACCAGCAGGGGACAGGCAACACCCTTCTCTGGGGCCAACGTCCTGACTTTC
clone size: .; D gene: TRBD2; V gene: TRBV9; J gene: TRBJ2-1; CDR3 protein: CASSVDAGTSGRSEQFF; CDR3 DNA: TGTGCCAGCAGCGTAGACGCCGGGACTAGCGGGAGGAGTGAGCAGTTCTTC
clone size: .; D gene: TRBD1; V gene: TRBV29-1; J gene: TRBJ2-7; CDR3 protein: CSVLQGARDEQYF; CDR3 DNA: TGCAGCGTCCTACAGGGGGCGCGAGACGAGCAGTACTTC
clone size: .; D gene: TRBD1; V gene: TRBV4-1; J gene: TRBJ1-5; CDR3 protein: CASSQEGQGAAQPQHF; CDR3 DNA: TGCGCCAGCAGCCAAGAGGGCCAGGGGGCGGCTCAGCCCCAGCATTTT
clone size: .; D gene: .; V gene: TRBV20-1; J gene: TRBJ2-1; CDR3 protein: CSASNHAEQFF; CDR3 DNA: TGCAGTGCTAGTAATCATGCTGAGCAGTTCTTC
clone size: .; D gene: .; V gene: TRBV5-4; J gene: TRBJ1-1; CDR3 protein: CASSQNSEAFF; CDR3 DNA: TGTGCCAGCAGCCAGAACTCTGAAGCTTTCTTT
clone size: .; D gene: .; V gene: TRBV10-3; J gene: TRBJ2-2; CDR3 protein: CALSKGSNTGELFF; CDR3 DNA: TGTGCCTTATCAAAAGGCAGTAACACCGGGGAGCTGTTTTTT
clone size: .; D gene: .; V gene: TRBV24-1; J gene: TRBJ1-2; CDR3 protein: CATSDSRTVEYGYTF; CDR3 DNA: TGTGCCACCAGTGATTCTAGGACGGTAGAATATGGCTACACCTTC
clone size: .; D gene: TRBD2; V gene: TRBV7-3; J gene: TRBJ2-6; CDR3 protein: CASSFTSAGANVLTF; CDR3 DNA: TGTGCCAGCAGCTTTACTAGCGCTGGGGCCAACGTCCTGACTTTC
clone size: .; D gene: TRBD2; V gene: TRBV27; J gene: TRBJ2-7; CDR3 protein: CASSLSGRAGFDEQYF; CDR3 DNA: TGTGCCAGCAGTCTTAGCGGGAGGGCCGGGTTCGACGAGCAGTACTTC
clone size: .; D gene: .; V gene: TRBV5-5; J gene: TRBJ1-4; CDR3 protein: CASSRPGLGAEKLFF; CDR3 DNA: TGTGCCAGCAGCAGACCGGGACTGGGGGCTGAAAAACTGTTTTTT
clone size: .; D gene: .; V gene: TRBV9; J gene: TRBJ1-2; CDR3 protein: CASSPGGRDYGYTF; CDR3 DNA: TGTGCCAGCAGCCCAGGAGGCCGGGACTATGGCTACACCTTC
clone size: few; D gene: .; V gene: TRBV12-3/TRBV12-4; J gene: TRBJ1-1; CDR3 protein: CASGGTSTEAFF; CDR3 DNA: TGTGCCAGCGGCGGGACTAGTACTGAAGCTTTCTTT
clone size: .; D gene: .; V gene: TRBV2; J gene: TRBJ2-7; CDR3 protein: CASSERDLGEQYF; CDR3 DNA: TGTGCCAGCAGTGAGAGGGACTTGGGGGAGCAGTACTTC
clone size: .; D gene: .; V gene: TRBV30; J gene: TRBJ1-6; CDR3 protein: CAWSRVFGDSPLHF; CDR3 DNA: TGTGCCTGGAGCAGGGTGTTCGGCGATTCACCCCTCCACTTT
clone size: .; D gene: .; V gene: TRBV6-5; J gene: TRBJ2-1; CDR3 protein: CASSSRDAYYNEQFF; CDR3 DNA: TGTGCCAGCAGTTCCCGGGACGCATACTACAATGAGCAGTTCTTC
clone size: .; D gene: .; V gene: TRBV29-1; J gene: TRBJ2-2; CDR3 protein: CSVAARGGELFF; CDR3 DNA: TGCAGCGTTGCGGCGCGGGGCGGGGAGCTGTTTTTT